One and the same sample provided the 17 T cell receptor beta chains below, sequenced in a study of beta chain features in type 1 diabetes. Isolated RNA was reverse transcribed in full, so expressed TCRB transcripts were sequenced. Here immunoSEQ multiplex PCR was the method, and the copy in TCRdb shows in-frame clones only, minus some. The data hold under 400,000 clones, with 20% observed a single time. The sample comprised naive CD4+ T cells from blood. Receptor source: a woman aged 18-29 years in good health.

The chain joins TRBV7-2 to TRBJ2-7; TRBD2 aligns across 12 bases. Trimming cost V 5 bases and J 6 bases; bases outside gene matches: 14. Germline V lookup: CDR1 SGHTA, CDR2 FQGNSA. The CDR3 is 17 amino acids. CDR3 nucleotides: TGTGCCAGCAGCCCTGACTCTAGCGGGAGGGCCACGCGCGAGCAGTACTTC. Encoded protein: CASSPDSSGRATREQYF.

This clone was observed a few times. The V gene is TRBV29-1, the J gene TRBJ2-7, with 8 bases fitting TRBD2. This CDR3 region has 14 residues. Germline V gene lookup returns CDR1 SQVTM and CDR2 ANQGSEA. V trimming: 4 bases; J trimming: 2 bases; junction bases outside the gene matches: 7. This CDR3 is CSVVKRGPPYEQYF. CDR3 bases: TGCAGCGTTGTGAAGCGGGGGCCTCCCTACGAGCAGTACTTC.

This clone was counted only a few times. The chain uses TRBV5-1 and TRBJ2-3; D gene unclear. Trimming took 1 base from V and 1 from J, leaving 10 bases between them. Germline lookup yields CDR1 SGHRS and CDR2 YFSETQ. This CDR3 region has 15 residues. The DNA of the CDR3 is TGCGCCAGCAGCTTGCGCGGAGTCGGCACAGATACGCAGTATTTT. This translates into CASSLRGVGTDTQYF.

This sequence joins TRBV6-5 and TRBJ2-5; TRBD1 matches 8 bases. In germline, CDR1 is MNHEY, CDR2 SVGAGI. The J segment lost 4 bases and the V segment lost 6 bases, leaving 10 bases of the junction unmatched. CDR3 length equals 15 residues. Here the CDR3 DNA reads TGTGCCAGCAGCCTTCAGACAGGGGTGGGAGAGACCCAGTACTTC. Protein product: CASSLQTGVGETQYF.

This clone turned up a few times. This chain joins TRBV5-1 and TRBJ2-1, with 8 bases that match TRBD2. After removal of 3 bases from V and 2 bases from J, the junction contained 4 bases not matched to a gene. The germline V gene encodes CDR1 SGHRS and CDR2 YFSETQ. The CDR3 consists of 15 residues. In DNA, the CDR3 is TGCGCCAGCAGCTCTCCGGGACTAGCCTACAATGAGCAGTTCTTC. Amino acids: CASSSPGLAYNEQFF.

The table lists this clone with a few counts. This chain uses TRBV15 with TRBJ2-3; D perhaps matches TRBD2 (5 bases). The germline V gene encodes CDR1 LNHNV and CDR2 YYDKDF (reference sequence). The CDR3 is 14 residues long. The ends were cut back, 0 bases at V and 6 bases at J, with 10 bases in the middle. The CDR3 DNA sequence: TGTGCCACCAGCAGAGATGACTCGGGGGATACGCAGTATTTT. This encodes CATSRDDSGDTQYF.

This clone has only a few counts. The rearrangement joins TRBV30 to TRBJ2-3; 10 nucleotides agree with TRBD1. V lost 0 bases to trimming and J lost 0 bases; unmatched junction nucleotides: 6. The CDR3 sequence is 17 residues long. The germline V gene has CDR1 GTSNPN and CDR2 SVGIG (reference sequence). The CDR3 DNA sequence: TGTGCCTGGAGTGTATCTAGGACAGGGGGTAGCACAGATACGCAGTATTTT. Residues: CAWSVSRTGGSTDTQYF.

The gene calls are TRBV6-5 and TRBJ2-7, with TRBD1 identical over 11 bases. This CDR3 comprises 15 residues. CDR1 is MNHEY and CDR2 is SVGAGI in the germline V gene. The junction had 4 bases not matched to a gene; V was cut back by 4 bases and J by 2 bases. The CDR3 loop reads CASSSGQGAPYEQYF. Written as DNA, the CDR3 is TGTGCCAGCAGTTCAGGACAGGGGGCCCCCTACGAGCAGTACTTC.

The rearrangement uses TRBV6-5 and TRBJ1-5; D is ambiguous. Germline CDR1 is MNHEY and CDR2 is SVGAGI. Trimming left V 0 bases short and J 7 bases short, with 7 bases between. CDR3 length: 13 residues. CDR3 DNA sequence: TGTGCCAGCAGTTACTCCGGTCTACAGCCCCAGCATTTT. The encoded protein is CASSYSGLQPQHF.

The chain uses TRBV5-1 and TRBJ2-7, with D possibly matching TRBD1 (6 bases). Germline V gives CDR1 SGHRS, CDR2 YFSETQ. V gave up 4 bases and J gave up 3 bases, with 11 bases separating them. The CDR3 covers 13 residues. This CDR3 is CASSQPGVYEQYF. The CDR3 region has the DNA TGCGCCAGCAGCCAACCAGGGGTCTACGAGCAGTACTTC.

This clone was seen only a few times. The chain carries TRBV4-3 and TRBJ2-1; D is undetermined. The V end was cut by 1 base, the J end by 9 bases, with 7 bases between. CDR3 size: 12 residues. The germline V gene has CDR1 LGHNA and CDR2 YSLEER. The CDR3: CASSQALGEQFF. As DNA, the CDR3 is TGCGCCAGCAGCCAAGCCCTAGGTGAGCAGTTCTTC.

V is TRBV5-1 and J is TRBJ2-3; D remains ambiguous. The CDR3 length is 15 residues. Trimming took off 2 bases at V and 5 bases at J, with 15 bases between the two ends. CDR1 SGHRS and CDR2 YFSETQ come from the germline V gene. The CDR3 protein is CASSLSSHVKDTQYF. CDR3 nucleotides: TGCGCCAGCAGCTTATCTAGTCATGTTAAAGATACGCAGTATTTT.

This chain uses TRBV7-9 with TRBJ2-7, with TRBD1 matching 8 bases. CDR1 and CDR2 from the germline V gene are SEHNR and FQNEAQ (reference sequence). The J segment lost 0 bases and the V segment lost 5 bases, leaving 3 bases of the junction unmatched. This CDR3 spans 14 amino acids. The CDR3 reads CASSRTGTSYEQYF. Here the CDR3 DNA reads TGTGCCAGCAGCCGGACAGGGACCTCCTACGAGCAGTACTTC.

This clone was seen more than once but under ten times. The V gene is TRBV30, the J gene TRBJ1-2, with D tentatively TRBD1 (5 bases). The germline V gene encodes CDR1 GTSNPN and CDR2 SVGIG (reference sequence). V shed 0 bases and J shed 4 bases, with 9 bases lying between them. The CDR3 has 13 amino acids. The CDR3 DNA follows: TGTGCCTGGAGTGTACAGGCCGTCTATGGCTACACCTTC. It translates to CAWSVQAVYGYTF.

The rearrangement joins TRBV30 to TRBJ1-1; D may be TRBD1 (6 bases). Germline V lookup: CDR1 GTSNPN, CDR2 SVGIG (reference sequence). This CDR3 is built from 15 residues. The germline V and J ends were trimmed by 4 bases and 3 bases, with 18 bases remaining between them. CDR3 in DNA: TGTGCCTGGAACAATCGGCGGGGGGCTGACACTGAAGCTTTCTTT. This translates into CAWNNRRGADTEAFF.

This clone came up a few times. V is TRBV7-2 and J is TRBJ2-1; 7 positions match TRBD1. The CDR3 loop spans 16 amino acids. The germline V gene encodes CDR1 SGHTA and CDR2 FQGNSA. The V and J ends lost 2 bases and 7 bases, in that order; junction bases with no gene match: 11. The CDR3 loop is CASSLQGGLIGNEQFF. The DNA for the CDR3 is TGTGCCAGCAGCTTACAAGGGGGCTTAATTGGGAATGAGCAGTTCTTC.

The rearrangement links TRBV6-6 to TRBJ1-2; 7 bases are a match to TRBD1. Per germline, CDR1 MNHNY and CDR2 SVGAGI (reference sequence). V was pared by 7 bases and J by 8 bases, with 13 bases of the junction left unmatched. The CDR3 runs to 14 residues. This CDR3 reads CASTDPGGGRGYTF. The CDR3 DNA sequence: TGTGCCAGCACCGATCCGGGAGGGGGCCGAGGCTACACCTTC.